Sequencing of this T cell receptor (beta chain) was carried out in a study of T cell repertoires in cytomegalovirus infection. Overall study context: Recently identified HLA-C-restricted CMV epitopes were used, and well-studied HLA-B-restricted CMV epitopes were used as well. Public TCR beta signatures provided an indication of both CMV infection and a matching HLA type.

From the reads, TCRdb called clonotypes with MiXCR, one entry per CDR3 protein. The sample lists roughly 920,000 distinct CDR3 sequences, approximately 31% occurring once. Comments on this clonotype: Its antigen is not known.

Germline V gene lookup returns CDR1 SEHNR and CDR2 FQNEAQ (reference sequence). The CDR3 contains 19 residues. V lost 0 bases and J lost 2, with 21 bases in between. Overall study findings and caveats: Cumulative public TCR beta family frequency identified carriers of CMV plus the relevant HLA. In two of eight donors, the top clonotype was HLA-C-restricted CMV-specific.

The sample was cultured CD8+ T cells from PBMCs, taken from culture after CMV antigen stimulation. This chain connects TRBV7-9 to TRBJ2-3; D possibly matches TRBD1 or TRBD2 (6 bases each). The sequence was obtained from a human donor in good health (CMV status not recorded). Some clones in this sample may be carry-over from other donors' samples. CDR3 protein: CASSLAGGQTINNTDTQYF. CDR3 in DNA: TGTGCCAGCAGCTTAGCCGGGGGCCAAACAATTAATAACACAGATACGCAGTATTTT.